This TCR beta chain was obtained from a study of T-cell memory formation after mild COVID-19. Study-wide findings and caveats: Confirmation was lacking for SARS-CoV-2 specificity of second-wave clones that peaked on day 37. Some SARS-CoV-2-responding clones were already detected in memory before infection. Clones contracting over day 15 to 85 were CD4/CD8 balanced, with later expanders leaning CD4+. Contracting clones localized mainly to CM and EM when CD4+ and mainly to EMRA when CD8+.

V was clipped by 1 base and J by 6 bases; unmatched bases: 5. This CDR3 is built from 15 residues. Germline CDR1 SGHDT, CDR2 YYEEEE. TCRdb used MiXCR to reprocess the 5' RACE reads, holding one entry per CDR3 protein. The table records 200,000 to 250,000 distinct CDR3 sequences, roughly 15% of them present only once. As regards this clonotype: The antigen is undetermined.

Source material: PBMCs or a T cell subset sorted from them (not recorded which). This sequence joins TRBV5-6 and TRBJ2-4; 9 nucleotides align to TRBD2. The TCR sequence derives from a man in his late teens or twenties who had mild COVID-19 (a few samples of this study predate the infection). Cell type and time point are not known. The CDR3 protein is CASSLNLAGPNIQYF. The CDR3 DNA follows: TGTGCCAGCAGCTTGAATCTAGCGGGGCCAAACATTCAGTACTTC.